This TCR beta chain stems from a study of blood T cells in healthy people across ages. Study-wide results and caveats: While age rose, TCR beta diversity per million T cells dropped in a roughly linear way.

Worth noting for this clonotype: Its antigen is not identified.

The study recruited healthy Caucasian donors from Russia who were aged about 6 to 100. The germline V gene encodes CDR1 SEHNR and CDR2 FQNEAQ (reference sequence). This CDR3 is built from 15 residues. The V segment lost 5 bases and the J segment 8 bases; nucleotides outside the gene matches: 12. The authors ran a second PCR of about 7 to 11 cycles using a sample-barcoded 5' primer and a J-beta primer mix. No fewer than 2.5 million CDR3-containing paired-end reads came from each sample. TCRdb analysed the 5' RACE reads with MiXCR anew, one entry per CDR3 protein. The sample records 500,000 to 700,000 distinct CDR3 sequences, about 30% being singletons.

This TCR derives from a woman of 80 years or more in good health. Sequenced input: blood. The V and J genes are TRBV7-9 and TRBJ2-4; 7 positions match TRBD1. The CDR3: CASSPRTGSLDIQYF. The DNA of the CDR3 is TGTGCCAGCAGCCCGAGGACAGGATCCCTCGACATTCAGTACTTC.